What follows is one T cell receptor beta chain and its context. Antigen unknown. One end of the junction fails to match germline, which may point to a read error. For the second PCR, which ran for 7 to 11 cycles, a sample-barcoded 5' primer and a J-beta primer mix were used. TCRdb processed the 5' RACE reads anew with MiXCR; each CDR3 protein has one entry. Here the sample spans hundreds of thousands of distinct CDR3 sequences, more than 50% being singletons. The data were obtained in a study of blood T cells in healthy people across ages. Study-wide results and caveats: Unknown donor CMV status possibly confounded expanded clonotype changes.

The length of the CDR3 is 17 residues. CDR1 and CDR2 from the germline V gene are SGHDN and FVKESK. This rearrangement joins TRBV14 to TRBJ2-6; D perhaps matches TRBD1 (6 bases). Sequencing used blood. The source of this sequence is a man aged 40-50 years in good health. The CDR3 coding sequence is TGTACCAGCAGCGAATACAGGGTCCTCTCTGGGGCCAACGTCCTGACTTTC. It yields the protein CTSSEYRVLSGANVLTF.